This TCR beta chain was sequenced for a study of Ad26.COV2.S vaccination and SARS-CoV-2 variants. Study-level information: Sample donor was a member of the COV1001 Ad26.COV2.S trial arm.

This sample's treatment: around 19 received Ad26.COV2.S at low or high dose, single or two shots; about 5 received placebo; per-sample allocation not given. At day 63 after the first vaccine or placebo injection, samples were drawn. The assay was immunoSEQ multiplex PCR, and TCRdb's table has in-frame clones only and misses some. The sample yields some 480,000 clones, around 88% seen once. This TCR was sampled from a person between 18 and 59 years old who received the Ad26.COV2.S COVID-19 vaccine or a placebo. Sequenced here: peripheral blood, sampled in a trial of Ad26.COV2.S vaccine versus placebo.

CDR3 residues: CASSVEPSGNSPLHF. DNA of the CDR3: TGTGCCAGCAGCGTAGAGCCATCGGGTAATTCACCCCTCCACTTT. The chain combines TRBV9 with TRBJ1-6; D uncertain. The germline CDR1 and CDR2 sequences are SGDLS and YYNGEE. Deletions cut 0 bases from V and 6 bases from J, with 10 bases between. The CDR3 runs 15 residues. Variable domain in full (rest from reference TRBV9 and TRBJ1-6): DSGVTQTPKHLITATGQRVTLRCSPRSGDLSVYWYQQSLDQGLQFLIQYYNGEERAKGNILERFSAQQFPDLHSELNLSSLELGDSALYFCASSVEPSGNSPLHFGNGTRLTVT.